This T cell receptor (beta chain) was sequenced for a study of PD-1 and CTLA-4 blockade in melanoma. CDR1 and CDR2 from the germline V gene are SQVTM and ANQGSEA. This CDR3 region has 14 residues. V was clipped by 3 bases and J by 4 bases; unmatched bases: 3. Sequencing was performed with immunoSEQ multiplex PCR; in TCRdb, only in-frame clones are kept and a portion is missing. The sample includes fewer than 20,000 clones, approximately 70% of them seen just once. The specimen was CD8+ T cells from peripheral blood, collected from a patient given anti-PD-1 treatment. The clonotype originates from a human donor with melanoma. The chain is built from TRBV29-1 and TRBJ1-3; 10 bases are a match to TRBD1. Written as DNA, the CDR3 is TGCAGCGTTGACGGGACAGGGGCCGGAAACACCATATATTTT. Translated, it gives CSVDGTGAGNTIYF.